The entry below describes one TCR beta chain. The record originates from a study of shared clonotypes between healthy human individuals. The naive CD8 subset, CD45RO-negative cells positively selected for CCR7, excluded terminally differentiated effector memory CD45RA+ cells. The authors split each subset's genomic DNA evenly across several immunoSEQ plates. Sequencing was performed with immunoSEQ multiplex PCR; in TCRdb, only in-frame clones are kept and a portion is missing. The sample records some 2 million clones, around 96% being singletons. The CDR3 runs to 13 residues. The V end was cut by 1 base, the J end by 3 bases, with 6 bases between. From germline, CDR1 is MDHEN and CDR2 SYDVKM.

The TCR originated in a man aged 18 to 29 in good health. The specimen was naive CD8+ T cells sorted from blood. The rearrangement links TRBV28 to TRBJ2-5, with D uncertain. Here the CDR3 DNA reads TGTGCCAGCAGTTTATTGGTGGAAGAGACCCAGTACTTC. This sequence encodes CASSLLVEETQYF.